The clone carrying this T cell receptor beta chain was recorded many times. What it binds is not known. The library targeted TCRbeta and was prepared with unique molecular identifiers. TCRdb ran MiXCR on the PCR reads and lists one entry per CDR3 protein. The profile shows about 100,000 distinct CDR3 sequences, about 6.8% of them singletons. This record belongs to a study of T-cell reconstitution after alpha-beta-depleted transplantation in children. Study-wide findings and caveats: Several hundred graft clones that had expanded were reportedly the source of alpha-beta T cells about two months after transplant. T-cell numbers and diversity one year post-transplant derived largely from freshly generated T cells.

The sample here was PBMCs, taken before TCRalphabeta/CD19-depleted stem cell transplant. The receptor was isolated from a boy aged 2-15 years with acute lymphoblastic leukemia, due to receive a stem cell transplant.

CDR3 DNA: TGTGCCAGCAGTTTTGGGGAGAACTATGGCTACACCTTC. It specifies CASSFGENYGYTF. This sequence joins TRBV28 and TRBJ1-2; D is ambiguous. V was clipped by 3 bases and J by 2 bases, with 7 bases between them. The CDR3 runs 13 residues. Germline V gives CDR1 MDHEN, CDR2 SYDVKM.